A single sample is the source of the 10 T cell receptor beta chains below, sequenced in a study of T cells in Graves' hyperthyroidism and ophthalmopathy. There were TCR beta CDR3 regions amplified from RNA transcripts. In the first-round RT-PCR of the TCR CDR3, the HTBI primer set was used. TCRdb analysed the multiplex PCR reads with MiXCR anew, one entry per CDR3 protein. The sample carries 500,000 to 600,000 distinct CDR3 sequences, around 20% recorded once. Specimen: blood. The receptors shown here come from a man in his forties with Graves' ophthalmopathy.

The table lists this clonotype with a few counts. The V and J genes are TRBV10-3 and TRBJ2-3; D uncertain. Germline CDR1 is ENHRY and CDR2 is SYGVKD. V dropped 0 bases and J dropped 5 bases, with 6 bases sitting between them. This CDR3 is built from 13 residues. The CDR3 loop reads CAISESSLDTQYF. The CDR3 DNA sequence: TGTGCCATCAGTGAGTCGTCGCTAGATACGCAGTATTTT.

In this sample, this clonotype turned up many times. The rearrangement uses TRBV9 and TRBJ2-1; TRBD2 agrees at 9 bases. The germline V gene encodes CDR1 SGDLS and CDR2 YYNGEE. The CDR3 loop spans 14 amino acids. V gave up 5 bases and J gave up 7 bases; unmatched junction bases: 7. This CDR3 reads CASSAVAGVNEQFF. The CDR3 DNA is TGTGCCAGCAGTGCGGTAGCGGGAGTAAATGAGCAGTTCTTC.

This clonotype was seen at least ten times. The chain combines TRBV6-1 with TRBJ1-5; D is possibly TRBD1 (5 bases). With 4 bases removed from V and 0 bases from J, the gap between germline ends came to 10 bases. Germline values: CDR1 MNHNS, CDR2 SASEGT. CDR3 length: 15 residues. The DNA of the CDR3 is TGTGCCAGCAGTGGCCACAGGAGTAGCAATCAGCCCCAGCATTTT. Translating gives CASSGHRSSNQPQHF.

This clonotype has ten or more counts. The chain's CDR3 is CASSRGDSYSNQPQHF. The CDR3 region has the DNA TGTGCCAGCAGCCGGGGGGACAGTTATAGCAATCAGCCCCAGCATTTT. The chain is built from TRBV3-1 and TRBJ1-5; 7 bases map to TRBD1. J was trimmed by 0 bases and V by 4 bases; bases with no gene match: 6. The CDR3 covers 16 residues. The germline V gene encodes CDR1 LGHDT and CDR2 YNNKEL (reference sequence).

V gene TRBV7-8 combines with J gene TRBJ1-4, with D perhaps TRBD1 (6 bases). CDR1 is SGHVS, CDR2 FQNEAQ, per germline. V was clipped by 5 bases and J by 7 bases, with 17 bases between them. The CDR3 covers 15 residues. The CDR3 nucleotides are TGTGCCAGCAGCCAAGGCGGGACAATGTCTGAAAAACTGTTTTTT. Protein: CASSQGGTMSEKLFF.

The CDR3 coding sequence is TGTGCCAGCAGCCCCATTGGTCTGGGACAGGGGGCGGGCTATGGCTACACCTTC. Translating it yields CASSPIGLGQGAGYGYTF. This chain links TRBV7-2 with TRBJ1-2, with 12 bases aligning to TRBD1. The CDR3 is 18 amino acids. Germline trimming cut 5 bases from V and 4 bases from J; bases unmatched to any gene: 14. Germline V CDR1 and CDR2: SGHTA, FQGNSA. Looking up the rest from reference TRBV7-2 and TRBJ1-2 gives the full variable domain: GAGVSQSPSNKVTEKGKDVELRCDPISGHTALYWYRQSLGQGLEFLIYFQGNSAPDKSGLPSDRFSAERTGGSVSTLTIQRTQQEDSAVYLCASSPIGLGQGAGYGYTFGSGTRLTVV.

A word on this clonotype: It may be a read error: a sequence one base away is much more abundant. This rearrangement joins TRBV12-3 or TRBV12-4 to TRBJ1-5; possibly TRBD1 for D (5 bases). V lost 2 bases and J 2 bases, leaving 16 bases between the germline ends. The CDR3 is 17 residues long. The CDR3 spells CASSLRTRVEGNQPQHF. CDR3 nucleotide sequence: TGTGCCAGCAGTTTAAGGACAAGGGTTGAGGGCAATCAGCCCCAGCATTTT.

The V gene is TRBV10-3, the J gene TRBJ2-3; 10 bases align to TRBD2. V was pared by 6 bases and J by 6 bases, with 6 bases of the junction left unmatched. The CDR3 runs 14 residues. Per the germline V gene, CDR1 is ENHRY and CDR2 is SYGVKD. The CDR3 bases are TGTGCCATCAGGCCTAGCGGGGGTAGGGATACGCAGTATTTT. It codes for CAIRPSGGRDTQYF.

The sample holds many counts of this clonotype. This chain uses TRBV12-3 or TRBV12-4 with TRBJ2-1; 9 bases line up with TRBD2. The CDR3 runs 14 residues. V trimming: 5 bases; J trimming: 6 bases; junction bases outside the gene matches: 5. The CDR3 DNA sequence: TGTGCCAGCAGTAGGCGGGGGGGGGGCAATGAGCAGTTCTTC. It encodes CASSRRGGGNEQFF.

The rearrangement links TRBV5-1 to TRBJ2-1, with a possible D match to TRBD2 (5 bases). Trimming shortened V by 6 bases and J by 8 bases, and 21 bases separated the two germline ends. The germline gives CDR1 SGHRS, CDR2 YFSETQ. The CDR3 has 15 residues. As DNA, the CDR3 is TGCGCCAGCAATCTTGGGAGAAGTTCCTTGGATGAGCAGTTCTTC. This gives the protein CASNLGRSSLDEQFF.